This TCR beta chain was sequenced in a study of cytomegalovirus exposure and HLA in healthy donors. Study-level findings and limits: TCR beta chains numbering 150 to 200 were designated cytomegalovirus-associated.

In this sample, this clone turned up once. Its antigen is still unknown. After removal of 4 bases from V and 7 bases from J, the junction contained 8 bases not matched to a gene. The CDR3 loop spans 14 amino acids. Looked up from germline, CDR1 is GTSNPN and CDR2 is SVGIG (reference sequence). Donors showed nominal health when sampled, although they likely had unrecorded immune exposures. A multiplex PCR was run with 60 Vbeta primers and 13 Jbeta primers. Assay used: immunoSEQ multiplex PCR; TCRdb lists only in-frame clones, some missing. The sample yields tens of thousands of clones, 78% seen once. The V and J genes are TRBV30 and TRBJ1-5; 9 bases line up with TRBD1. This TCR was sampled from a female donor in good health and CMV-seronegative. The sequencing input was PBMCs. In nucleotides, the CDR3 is TGTGCCTGGACCCCAGGACAGGGGTGGCAGCCCCAGCATTTT. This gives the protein CAWTPGQGWQPQHF.